One sample yielded the 16 T cell receptor beta chains listed below, sequenced in a study of T cells in Graves' hyperthyroidism and ophthalmopathy. Amplification yielded TCR beta CDR3 regions, with RNA transcripts as the source. First-round RT-PCR with HTBI primers amplified the TCR CDR3 region. TCRdb itself ran the multiplex PCR reads through MiXCR, one entry per CDR3 protein. This table has approximately 400,000 distinct CDR3 sequences, 15% to 19% appearing once. Specimen: blood. Receptors originate from a woman aged 18-30 years with Graves' hyperthyroidism.

This clonotype was counted many times. The V call is TRBV5-5, the J call TRBJ2-5, with D uncertain. Germline CDR1 and CDR2: SGHKS and YYEKEE (reference sequence). This CDR3 is 14 amino acids long. V was shortened by 2 bases and J by 3 bases, with 11 bases between the two germline ends. The CDR3, as DNA: TGTGCCAGCAGCTTCGAGCGTCTAGAAGAGACCCAGTACTTC. Translating gives CASSFERLEETQYF. Complete variable domain (other parts from reference TRBV5-5 and TRBJ2-5): DAGVTQSPTHLIKTRGQQVTLRCSPISGHKSVSWYQQVLGQGPQFIFQYYEKEERGRGNFPDRFSARQFPNYSSELNVNALLLGDSALYLCASSFERLEETQYFGPGTRLLVL.

The table lists this clonotype with many counts. CDR3 amino acids: CASSRRAGPPSPLHF. CDR3 DNA sequence: TGTGCCAGCAGCAGGAGGGCCGGCCCGCCTTCACCCCTCCACTTT. This chain connects TRBV12-3 or TRBV12-4 to TRBJ1-6, with D unclear. The CDR3 has 15 amino acids. V gave up 6 bases and J gave up 9 bases, with 18 bases separating them.

The sample holds many counts of this clonotype. The V and J genes are TRBV7-9 and TRBJ2-7; D is unresolved. V was trimmed by 1 base and J by 0 bases, leaving 13 bases between them. CDR1 and CDR2 from the germline V gene are SEHNR and FQNEAQ (reference sequence). The CDR3 contains 16 residues. The CDR3 is CASSLESADTSYEQYF. The CDR3 DNA follows: TGTGCCAGCAGCTTAGAGTCTGCAGACACCTCCTACGAGCAGTACTTC.

The chain uses TRBV11-2 and TRBJ2-5, with D unresolved. Germline V lookup: CDR1 SGHAT, CDR2 FQNNGV. The CDR3 extends over 16 amino acids. The V gene lost 4 bases and the J gene lost 2 bases, with 17 bases spanning the gap. CDR3 in DNA: TGTGCCAGCAGCTCAGCTGGTGTGGCGGCTCAAGAGACCCAGTACTTC. This translates into CASSSAGVAAQETQYF. The full variable domain, with the rest looked up from reference TRBV11-2 and TRBJ2-5, is EAGVAQSPRYKIIEKRQSVAFWCNPISGHATLYWYQQILGQGPKLLIQFQNNGVVDDSQLPKDRFSAERLKGVDSTLKIQPAKLEDSAVYLCASSSAGVAAQETQYFGPGTRLLVL.

This clonotype showed up many times. The V gene is TRBV2, the J gene TRBJ2-5; 15 nucleotides align to TRBD2. The CDR3 runs to 15 residues. J was trimmed by 4 bases and V by 6 bases; bases with no gene match: 3. The germline V gene encodes CDR1 SNHLY and CDR2 FYNNEI. CDR3 protein: CASSGLAGGSETQYF. The CDR3 nucleotides are TGTGCCAGCAGCGGACTAGCGGGGGGGTCAGAGACCCAGTACTTC.

This clonotype has ten or more counts. The V call is TRBV20-1, the J call TRBJ2-5; no definite D call. Trimming removed 1 base from V and 5 bases from J, with 5 bases in between. This CDR3 has 11 amino acids. CDR1 and CDR2 from the germline V gene are DFQATT and SNEGSKA (reference sequence). The CDR3 DNA reads TGCAGTGCTAGAGTAGGCGAGACCCAGTACTTC. As protein: CSARVGETQYF.

A note on this clonotype: This may stem from a read error, because a much larger clone lies one nucleotide away. The chain carries TRBV7-9 and TRBJ2-5, with TRBD2 matching over 8 bases. Germline CDR1 reads SEHNR; CDR2 reads FQNEAQ (reference sequence). The CDR3 sequence is 13 residues long. V lost 1 base, J lost 7 bases, and 2 bases stayed unmatched. The CDR3 coding sequence is TGTGCCAGCAGCTTAGAGAGCGGGGGGACCCAGTACTTC. This sequence encodes CASSLESGGTQYF.

The CDR3 sequence: CASSFGAGVGDTQYF. The DNA for the CDR3 is TGTGCCAGCAGTTTTGGAGCAGGGGTCGGAGATACGCAGTATTTT. The V and J genes are TRBV12-3 or TRBV12-4 and TRBJ2-3; perhaps TRBD1 as D (6 bases). The CDR3 length is 15 residues. V was cut by 3 bases and J by 5 bases, with 15 bases left in between.

This clonotype was recorded many times. This sequence joins TRBV9 and TRBJ2-5, with TRBD1 matching 7 bases. V trimming: 9 bases; J trimming: 6 bases; junction bases outside the gene matches: 8. The CDR3 covers 12 residues. Germline V gives CDR1 SGDLS, CDR2 YYNGEE. The CDR3 bases are TGTGCCACCAACATGACAGGGCAGACCCAGTACTTC. It yields the protein CATNMTGQTQYF.

V is TRBV12-3 or TRBV12-4 and J is TRBJ1-4; D may be TRBD1 (5 bases). The CDR3 is made up of 14 amino acids. Trimming removed 1 base from V and 10 bases from J, with 13 bases in between. The CDR3 region has the DNA TGTGCCAGCAGTTTAGAGCAGGTCGGGGGAAAACTGTTTTTT. This gives the protein CASSLEQVGGKLFF.

This clonotype was seen many times. The V and J genes are TRBV20-1 and TRBJ1-2; D perhaps matches TRBD1 (6 bases). V was pared by 0 bases and J by 5 bases, with 13 bases between. Germline V gene data show CDR1 as DFQATT and CDR2 as SNEGSKA (reference sequence). This CDR3 region has 14 residues. The CDR3 here is CSARDRGIGYGYTF. CDR3 coding DNA: TGCAGTGCTAGAGATAGGGGGATCGGTTATGGCTACACCTTC.

CDR3 bases: TGCAGTGCTAGAGCCGGGACAGGGCCCACAGATACGCAGTATTTT. Translated: CSARAGTGPTDTQYF. J is TRBJ2-3 and V is TRBV20-1, with 9 bases lining up with TRBD1. Per germline, CDR1 DFQATT and CDR2 SNEGSKA (reference sequence). V lost 1 base, J lost 2 bases, and 4 bases stayed unmatched. The CDR3 sequence is 15 residues long.

This clonotype was detected many times. V gene TRBV20-1 combines with J gene TRBJ2-1; 7 nucleotides match TRBD2. CDR3 size: 15 residues. Germline V gene data show CDR1 as DFQATT and CDR2 as SNEGSKA (reference sequence). V was pared by 0 bases and J by 0 bases, with 2 bases of the junction left unmatched. CDR3 in amino acids: CSAREGGSSYNEQFF. CDR3 DNA sequence: TGCAGTGCTAGAGAGGGGGGGAGCTCCTACAATGAGCAGTTCTTC.

The chain carries TRBV20-1 and TRBJ1-2; D is undetermined. Germline loops: CDR1 DFQATT, CDR2 SNEGSKA (reference sequence). V was clipped by 6 bases and J by 2 bases, with 19 bases between them. The CDR3 has 15 residues. CDR3 coding DNA: TGCAGTGCCCCCAAGGTGGAGGGTAGGAACTATGGCTACACCTTC. It codes for CSAPKVEGRNYGYTF.

In its sample, this clonotype was seen once. V usage is TRBV19 and J usage is TRBJ2-3, with D hard to call. Trimming took 5 bases from V and 2 from J, leaving 20 bases between them. The CDR3 is 17 amino acids. Germline lookup yields CDR1 LNHDA and CDR2 SQIVND (reference sequence). This CDR3 reads CASSGVLTAVNTDTQYF. The CDR3 bases are TGTGCCAGTAGTGGGGTGCTAACCGCCGTTAACACAGATACGCAGTATTTT.

This clonotype was picked up many times. The V and J genes are TRBV11-1 and TRBJ2-7; tentative D call: TRBD1 (6 bases). This CDR3 comprises 14 residues. The germline V gene has CDR1 SGHAT and CDR2 FQDESV (reference sequence). Trimming removed 5 bases from V and 8 bases from J, with 19 bases in between. The CDR3, as DNA: TGTGCCAGCAGCCTAGACAGGACTGCGGTCCAGCAGTACTTC. Protein product: CASSLDRTAVQQYF.